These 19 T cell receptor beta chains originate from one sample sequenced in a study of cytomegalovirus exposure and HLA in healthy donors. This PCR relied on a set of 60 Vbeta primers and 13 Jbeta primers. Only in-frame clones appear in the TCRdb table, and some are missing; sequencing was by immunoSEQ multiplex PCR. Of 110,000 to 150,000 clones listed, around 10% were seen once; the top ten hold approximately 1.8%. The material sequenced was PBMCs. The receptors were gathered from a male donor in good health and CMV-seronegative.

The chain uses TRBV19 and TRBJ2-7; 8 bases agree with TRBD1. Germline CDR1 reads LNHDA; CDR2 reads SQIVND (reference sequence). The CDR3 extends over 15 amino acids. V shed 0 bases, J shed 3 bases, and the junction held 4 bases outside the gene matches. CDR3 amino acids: CASSIDGQGGYEQYF. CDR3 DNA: TGTGCCAGTAGTATAGACGGACAGGGTGGCTACGAGCAGTACTTC.

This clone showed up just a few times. The CDR3 loop reads CASSKDSLATQYF. The CDR3, as DNA: TGTGCCAGCAGTAAGGACAGTCTGGCTACGCAGTATTTT. V usage is TRBV27 and J usage is TRBJ2-3, with TRBD1 as a possible D gene (6 bases). The CDR3 runs 13 residues. Germline CDR1 is MNHEY and CDR2 is SMNVEV (reference sequence). V was cut by 5 bases and J by 8 bases, with 14 bases left in between.

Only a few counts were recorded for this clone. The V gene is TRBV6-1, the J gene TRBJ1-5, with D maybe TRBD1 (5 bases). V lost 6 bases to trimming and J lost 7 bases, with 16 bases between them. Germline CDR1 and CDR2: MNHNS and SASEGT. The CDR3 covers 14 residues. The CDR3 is CASSITGGGQPQHF. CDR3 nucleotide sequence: TGTGCCAGCAGCATTACGGGGGGAGGGCAGCCCCAGCATTTT.

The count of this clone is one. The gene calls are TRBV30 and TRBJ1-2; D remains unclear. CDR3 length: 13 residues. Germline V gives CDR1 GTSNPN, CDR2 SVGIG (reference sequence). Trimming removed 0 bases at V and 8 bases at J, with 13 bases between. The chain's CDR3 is CAWSVHRAPGYTF. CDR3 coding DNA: TGTGCCTGGAGTGTACACCGTGCCCCCGGCTACACCTTC.

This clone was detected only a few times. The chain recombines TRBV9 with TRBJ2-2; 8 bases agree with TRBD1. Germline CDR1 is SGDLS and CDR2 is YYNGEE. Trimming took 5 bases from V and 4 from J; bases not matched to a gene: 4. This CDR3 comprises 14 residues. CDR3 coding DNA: TGTGCCAGCAGAGGACAGGGATCCACCGGGGAGCTGTTTTTT. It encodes CASRGQGSTGELFF.

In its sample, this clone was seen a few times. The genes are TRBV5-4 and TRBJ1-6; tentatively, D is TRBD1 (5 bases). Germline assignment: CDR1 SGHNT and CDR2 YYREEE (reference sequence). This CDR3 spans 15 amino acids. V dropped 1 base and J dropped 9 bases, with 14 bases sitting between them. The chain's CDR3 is CASSLSREDGSPLHF. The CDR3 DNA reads TGTGCCAGCAGCTTGTCCAGGGAGGATGGTTCACCCCTCCACTTT.

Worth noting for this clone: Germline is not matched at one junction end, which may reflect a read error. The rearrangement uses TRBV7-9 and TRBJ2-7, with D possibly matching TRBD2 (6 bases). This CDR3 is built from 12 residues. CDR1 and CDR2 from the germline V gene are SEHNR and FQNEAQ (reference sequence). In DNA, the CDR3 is TGTGCCAGCAGGTTAGGTGCGGGAGAGCAGTACTTC. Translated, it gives CASRLGAGEQYF. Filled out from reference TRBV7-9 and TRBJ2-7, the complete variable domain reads DTGVSQNPRHKITKRGQNVTFRCDPISEHNRLYWYRQTLGQGPEFLTYFQNEAQLEKSRLLSDRFSAERPKGSFSTLEIQRTEQGDSAMYLCASRLGAGEQYFGPGTRLTVT.

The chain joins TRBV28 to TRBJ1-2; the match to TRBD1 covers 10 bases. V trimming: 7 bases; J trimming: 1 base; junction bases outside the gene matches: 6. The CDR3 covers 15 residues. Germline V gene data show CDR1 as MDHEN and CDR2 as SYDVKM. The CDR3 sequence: CASKGTGVSNYGYTF. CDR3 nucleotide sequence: TGTGCCAGCAAGGGGACAGGGGTTAGTAACTATGGCTACACCTTC.

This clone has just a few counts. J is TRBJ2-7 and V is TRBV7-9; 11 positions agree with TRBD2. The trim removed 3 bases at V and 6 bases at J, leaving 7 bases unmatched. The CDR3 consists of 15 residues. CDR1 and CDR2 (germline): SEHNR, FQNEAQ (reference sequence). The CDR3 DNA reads TGTGCCAGCAGCTTTAGCGGGGGGGCGACGGGCGAGCAGTACTTC. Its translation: CASSFSGGATGEQYF.

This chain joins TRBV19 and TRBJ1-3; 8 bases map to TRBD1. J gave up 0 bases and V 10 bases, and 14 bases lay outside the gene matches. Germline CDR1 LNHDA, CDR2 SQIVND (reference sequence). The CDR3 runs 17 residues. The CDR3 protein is CATSPGQDLFSGNTIYF. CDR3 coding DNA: TGTGCCACCTCTCCGGGACAGGATCTCTTCTCTGGAAACACCATATATTTT.

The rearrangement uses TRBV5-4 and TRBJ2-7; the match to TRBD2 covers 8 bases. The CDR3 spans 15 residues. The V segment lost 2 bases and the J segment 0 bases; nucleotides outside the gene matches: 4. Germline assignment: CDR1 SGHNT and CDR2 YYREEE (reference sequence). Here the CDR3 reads CASSFLAGTSYEQYF. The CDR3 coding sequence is TGTGCCAGCAGCTTCCTAGCGGGTACCTCCTACGAGCAGTACTTC.

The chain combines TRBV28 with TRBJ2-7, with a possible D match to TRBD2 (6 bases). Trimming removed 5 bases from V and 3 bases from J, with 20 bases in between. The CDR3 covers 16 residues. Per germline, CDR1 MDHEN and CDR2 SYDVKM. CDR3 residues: CASSDNRRAPDYEQYF. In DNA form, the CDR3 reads TGTGCCAGCAGTGACAACAGGAGGGCCCCAGACTACGAGCAGTACTTC. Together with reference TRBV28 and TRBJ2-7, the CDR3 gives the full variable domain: DVKVTQSSRYLVKRTGEKVFLECVQDMDHENMFWYRQDPGLGLRLIYFSYDVKMKEKGDIPEGYSVSREKKERFSLILESASTNQTSMYLCASSDNRRAPDYEQYFGPGTRLTVT.

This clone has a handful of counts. The CDR3 nucleotides read TGCGCCAGCAGCTCTCAGGGGGCGTCGGAGACTGAAGCTTTCTTT. It is translated as CASSSQGASETEAFF. The chain couples TRBV4-1 to TRBJ1-1, with 8 bases fitting TRBD1. With 5 bases clipped from V and 5 bases from J, the junction kept 10 bases outside the gene matches. This CDR3 contains 15 residues. CDR1 MGHRA and CDR2 YSYEKL come from the germline V gene.

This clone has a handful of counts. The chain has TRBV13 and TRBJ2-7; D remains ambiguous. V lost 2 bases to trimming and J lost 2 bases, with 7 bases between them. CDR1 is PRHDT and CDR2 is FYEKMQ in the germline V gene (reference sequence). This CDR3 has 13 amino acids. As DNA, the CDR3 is TGTGCCAGCAGCTTAACAGCTACCTACGAGCAGTACTTC. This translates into CASSLTATYEQYF.

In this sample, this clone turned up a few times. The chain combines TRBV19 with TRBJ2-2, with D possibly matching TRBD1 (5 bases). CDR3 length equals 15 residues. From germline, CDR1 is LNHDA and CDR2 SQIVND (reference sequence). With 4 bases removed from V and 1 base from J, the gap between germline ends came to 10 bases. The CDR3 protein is CASSNLDRNTGELFF. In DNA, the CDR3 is TGTGCCAGTAGTAACCTTGACAGGAACACCGGGGAGCTGTTTTTT.

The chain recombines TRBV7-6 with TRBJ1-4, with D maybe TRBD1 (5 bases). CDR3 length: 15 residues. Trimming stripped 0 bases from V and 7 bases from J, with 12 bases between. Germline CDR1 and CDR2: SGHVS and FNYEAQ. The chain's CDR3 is CASSLASGGVEKLFF. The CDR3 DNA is TGTGCCAGCAGCTTAGCTTCCGGGGGAGTTGAAAAACTGTTTTTT.

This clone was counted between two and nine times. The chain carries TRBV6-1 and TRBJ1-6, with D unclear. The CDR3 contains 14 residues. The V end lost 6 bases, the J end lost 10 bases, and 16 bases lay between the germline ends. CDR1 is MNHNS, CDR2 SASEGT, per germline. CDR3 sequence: CASSETRWVSPLHF. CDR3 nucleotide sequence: TGTGCCAGCAGCGAGACTCGTTGGGTCTCACCCCTCCACTTT.

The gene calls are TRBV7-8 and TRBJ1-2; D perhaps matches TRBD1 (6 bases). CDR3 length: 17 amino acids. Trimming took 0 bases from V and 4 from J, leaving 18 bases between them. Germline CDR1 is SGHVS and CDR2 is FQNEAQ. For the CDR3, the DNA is TGTGCCAGCAGCTTAGCGTGGGGGGGGCAGGGGTTCTATGGCTACACCTTC. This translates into CASSLAWGGQGFYGYTF.

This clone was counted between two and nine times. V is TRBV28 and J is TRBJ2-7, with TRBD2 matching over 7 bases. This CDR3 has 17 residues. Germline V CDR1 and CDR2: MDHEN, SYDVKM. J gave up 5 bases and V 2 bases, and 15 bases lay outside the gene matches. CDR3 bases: TGTGCCAGCAGTTTAGACCGGGAGGAAAGTCCTGGCCACGAGCAGTACTTC. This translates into CASSLDREESPGHEQYF.